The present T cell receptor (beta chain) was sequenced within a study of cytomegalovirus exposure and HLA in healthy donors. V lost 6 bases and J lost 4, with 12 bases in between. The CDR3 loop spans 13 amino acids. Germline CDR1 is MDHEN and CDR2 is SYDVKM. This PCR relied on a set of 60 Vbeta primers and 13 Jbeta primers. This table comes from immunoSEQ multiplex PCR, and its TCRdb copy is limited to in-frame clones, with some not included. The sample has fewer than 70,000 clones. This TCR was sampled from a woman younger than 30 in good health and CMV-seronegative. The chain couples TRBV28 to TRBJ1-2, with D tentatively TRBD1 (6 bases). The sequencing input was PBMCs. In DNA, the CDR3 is TGTGCCAGCAGGCCCAGGGGTGGCTATGGCTACACCTTC. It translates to CASRPRGGYGYTF.